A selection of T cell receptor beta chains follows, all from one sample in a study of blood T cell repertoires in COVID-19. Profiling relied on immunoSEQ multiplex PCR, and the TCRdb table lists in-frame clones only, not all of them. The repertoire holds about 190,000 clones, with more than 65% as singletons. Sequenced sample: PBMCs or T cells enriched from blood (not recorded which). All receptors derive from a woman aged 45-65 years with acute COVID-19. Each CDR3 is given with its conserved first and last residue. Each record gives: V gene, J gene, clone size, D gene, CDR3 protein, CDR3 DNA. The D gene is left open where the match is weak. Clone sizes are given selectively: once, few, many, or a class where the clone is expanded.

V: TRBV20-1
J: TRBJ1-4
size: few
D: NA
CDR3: CSVPDEKLFF
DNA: TGCAGTGTCCCGGATGAAAAACTGTTTTTT

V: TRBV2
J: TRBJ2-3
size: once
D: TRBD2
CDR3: CASSLAGGQVDTQYF
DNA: TGTGCCAGCAGTTTAGCGGGGGGGCAAGTAGATACGCAGTATTTT

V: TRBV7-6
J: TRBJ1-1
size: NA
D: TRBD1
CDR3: CASRGQGAGGAFF
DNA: TGTGCCAGCAGAGGACAGGGGGCGGGAGGGGCTTTCTTT

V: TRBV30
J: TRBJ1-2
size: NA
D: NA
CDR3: CAWRPETNYGYTF
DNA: TGTGCCTGGAGACCTGAGACTAACTATGGCTACACCTTC

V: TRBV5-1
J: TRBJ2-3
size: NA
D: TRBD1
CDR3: CASSLDGQGVSTDTQYF
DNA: TGCGCCAGCAGCTTGGATGGACAGGGGGTTAGCACAGATACGCAGTATTTT

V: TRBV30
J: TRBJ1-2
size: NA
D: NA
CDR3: CAWNRGQAVPDGYTF
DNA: TGTGCCTGGAATAGAGGGCAGGCGGTCCCTGATGGCTACACCTTC

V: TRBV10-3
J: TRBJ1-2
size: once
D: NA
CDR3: CAISATGTALYTF
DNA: TGTGCCATCAGTGCGACCGGGACTGCTTTATACACCTTC

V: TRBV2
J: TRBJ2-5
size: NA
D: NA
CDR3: CASSDGQNQETQYF
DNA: TGTGCCAGCAGTGACGGACAGAACCAAGAGACCCAGTACTTC

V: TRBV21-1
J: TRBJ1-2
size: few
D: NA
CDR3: CASSKEMAWSRASYGYTF
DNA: TGTGCCAGCAGCAAAGAGATGGCCTGGTCCCGCGCTAGCTATGGCTACACCTTC

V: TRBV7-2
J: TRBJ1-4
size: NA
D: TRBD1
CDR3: CASSSTGVNEKLFF
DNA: TGTGCCAGCAGCTCGACAGGGGTTAATGAAAAACTGTTTTTT

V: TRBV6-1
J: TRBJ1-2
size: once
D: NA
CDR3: CASSEVTTGIRGYTF
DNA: TGTGCCAGCAGTGAAGTGACGACCGGGATTCGGGGCTACACCTTC

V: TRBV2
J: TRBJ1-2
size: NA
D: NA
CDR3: CASSEWGGYGYTF
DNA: TGTGCCAGCAGTGAGTGGGGAGGCTATGGCTACACCTTC

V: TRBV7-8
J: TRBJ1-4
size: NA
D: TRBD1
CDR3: CASSLARGQGKGKLFF
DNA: TGTGCCAGCAGCTTAGCGCGGGGACAGGGAAAGGGAAAACTGTTTTTT

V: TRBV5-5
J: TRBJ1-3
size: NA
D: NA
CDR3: CASSWSPDGNTIYF
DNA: TGTGCCAGCAGCTGGAGTCCAGACGGAAACACCATATATTTT

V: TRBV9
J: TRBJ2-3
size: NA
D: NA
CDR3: CASSEFDNTQYF
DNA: TGTGCCAGCAGCGAGTTTGACAATACGCAGTATTTT

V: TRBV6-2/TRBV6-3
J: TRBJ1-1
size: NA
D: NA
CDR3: CASSLGVTEAFF
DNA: TGTGCCAGCAGTCTCGGGGTCACTGAAGCTTTCTTT

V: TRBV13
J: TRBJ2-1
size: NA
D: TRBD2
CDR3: CASSPPGTSGGLSYNEQFF
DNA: TGTGCCAGCAGCCCGCCCGGGACTAGCGGGGGGCTCTCCTACAATGAGCAGTTCTTC

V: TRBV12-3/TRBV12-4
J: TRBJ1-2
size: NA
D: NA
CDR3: CASSLGQGSLYTF
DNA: TGTGCCAGCAGTTTAGGGCAGGGCTCTTTGTACACCTTC

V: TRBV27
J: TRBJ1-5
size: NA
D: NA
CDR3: CASRVTGNQPQHF
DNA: TGTGCCAGCAGGGTGACAGGTAATCAGCCCCAGCATTTT

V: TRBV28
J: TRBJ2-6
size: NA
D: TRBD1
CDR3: CASSPNRGPGANVLTF
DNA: TGTGCCAGCAGCCCCAACAGGGGGCCAGGGGCCAACGTCCTGACTTTC

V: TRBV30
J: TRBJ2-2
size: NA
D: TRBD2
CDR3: CAWSGGASTGELFF
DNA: TGTGCCTGGAGCGGGGGGGCCTCGACCGGGGAGCTGTTTTTT

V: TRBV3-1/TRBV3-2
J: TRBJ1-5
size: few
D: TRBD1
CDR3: CASSQGTGYSNQPQHF
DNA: TGTGCCAGCAGCCAGGGGACAGGCTATAGCAATCAGCCCCAGCATTTT

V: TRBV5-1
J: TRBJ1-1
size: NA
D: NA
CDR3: CASSASEGGVEAFF
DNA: TGCGCCAGCAGCGCCTCGGAAGGAGGGGTGGAAGCTTTCTTT

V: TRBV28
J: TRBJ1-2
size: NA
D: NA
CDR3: CASTLLGAGKSRGYGYTF
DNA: TGTGCCAGCACCCTCTTAGGGGCAGGGAAGAGTAGGGGCTATGGCTACACCTTC

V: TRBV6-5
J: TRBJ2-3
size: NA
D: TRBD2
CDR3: CASSYYGGGSKNTQYF
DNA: TGTGCCAGCAGTTACTATGGCGGGGGATCAAAAAATACGCAGTATTTT

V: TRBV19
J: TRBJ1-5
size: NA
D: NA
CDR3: CAIEAGQNQPQHF
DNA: TGTGCCATTGAAGCAGGGCAAAATCAGCCCCAGCATTTT

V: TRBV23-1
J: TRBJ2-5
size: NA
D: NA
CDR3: CASSQIGRTPQETQYF
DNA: TGCGCCAGCAGTCAAATAGGGAGGACCCCCCAAGAGACCCAGTACTTC

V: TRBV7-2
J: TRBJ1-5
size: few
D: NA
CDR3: CASSKGANQPQHF
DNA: TGTGCCAGCAGCAAAGGGGCCAATCAGCCCCAGCATTTT

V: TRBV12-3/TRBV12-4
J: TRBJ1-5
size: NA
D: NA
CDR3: CASSLIGQPQHF
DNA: TGTGCCAGCAGCCTAATCGGTCAGCCCCAGCATTTT

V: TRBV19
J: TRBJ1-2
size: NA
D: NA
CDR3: CASRPGHPGLYGYTF
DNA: TGTGCCAGTAGGCCGGGACACCCCGGACTCTATGGCTACACCTTC

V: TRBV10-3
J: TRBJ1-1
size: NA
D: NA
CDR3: CAISELYTEAFF
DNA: TGTGCCATCAGTGAGCTTTACACTGAAGCTTTCTTT

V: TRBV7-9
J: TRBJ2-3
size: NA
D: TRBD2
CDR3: CASSLADSGPHTDTQYF
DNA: TGTGCCAGCAGCTTAGCAGATAGCGGGCCCCACACAGATACGCAGTATTTT

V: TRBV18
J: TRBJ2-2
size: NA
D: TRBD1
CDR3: CASSLVETGRSTGELFF
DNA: TGTGCCAGCTCACTGGTCGAGACAGGGCGGAGCACCGGGGAGCTGTTTTTT

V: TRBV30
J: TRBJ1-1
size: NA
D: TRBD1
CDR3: CAWRQGGGGAFF
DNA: TGTGCCTGGCGACAGGGTGGCGGTGGAGCTTTCTTT

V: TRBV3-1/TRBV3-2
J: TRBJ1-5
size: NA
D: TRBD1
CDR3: CASSPRDRGYTGESRNYSNQPQHF
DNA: TGTGCCAGCAGCCCCCGGGACAGGGGGTACACGGGGGAATCACGAAACTATAGCAATCAGCCCCAGCATTTT

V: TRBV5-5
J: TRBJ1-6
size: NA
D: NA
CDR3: CASSSPTGPPGPLHF
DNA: TGTGCCAGCAGCTCCCCCACAGGGCCTCCTGGACCCCTCCACTTT

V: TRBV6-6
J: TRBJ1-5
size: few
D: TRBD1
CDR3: CASSRETGGRGNQPQHF
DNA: TGTGCCAGCAGTCGCGAAACAGGGGGCAGGGGCAATCAGCCCCAGCATTTT

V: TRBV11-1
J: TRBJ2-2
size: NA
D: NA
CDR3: CASSHRQVSNTGELFF
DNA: TGTGCCAGCAGCCACCGACAGGTTTCGAACACCGGGGAGCTGTTTTTT

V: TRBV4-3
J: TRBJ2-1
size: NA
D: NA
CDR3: CASSLDNEQFF
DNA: TGCGCCAGCAGCCTAGACAATGAGCAGTTCTTC

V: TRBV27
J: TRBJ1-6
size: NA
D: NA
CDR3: CASSLHHDRYSLSSPLHF
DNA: TGTGCCAGCAGTTTACATCACGATCGCTACTCGTTGTCCTCACCCCTCCACTTT

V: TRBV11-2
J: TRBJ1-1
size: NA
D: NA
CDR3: CASSLELTQNTEAFF
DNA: TGTGCCAGCAGCTTAGAACTCACTCAGAACACTGAAGCTTTCTTT

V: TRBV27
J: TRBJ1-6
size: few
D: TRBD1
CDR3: CASSLYGVDRGNSPLHF
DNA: TGTGCCAGCAGTTTATATGGGGTCGACAGGGGGAATTCACCCCTCCACTTT